The 18 T cell receptor beta chains in this list originate from one sample, sequenced in a study of cytomegalovirus exposure and HLA in healthy donors. Primers: 60 Vbeta forward and 13 Jbeta reverse. Data came from immunoSEQ multiplex PCR; TCRdb stores just in-frame clones and leaves some out. Of about 160,000 clones listed, around 77% are singletons. The source material was PBMCs. These receptors were taken from a man aged 55 to 70 in good health and CMV-seronegative.

This clone was recorded only once. The CDR3 loop reads CASSLPTGGSETQYF. For the CDR3, the DNA is TGCGCCAGCAGCCTACCTACAGGGGGCTCGGAGACCCAGTACTTC. This rearrangement joins TRBV5-1 to TRBJ2-5; 9 nucleotides line up with TRBD1. J gave up 5 bases and V 4 bases, and 9 bases lay outside the gene matches. The CDR3 is 15 amino acids. From germline, CDR1 is SGHRS and CDR2 YFSETQ.

The CDR3 region is CASSIVTGMEQYF. The CDR3 nucleotides read TGTGCCAGTAGTATAGTAACAGGGATGGAGCAGTACTTC. The chain employs TRBV19 and TRBJ2-7, with D possibly matching TRBD1 (6 bases). With 1 base removed from V and 7 bases from J, the gap between germline ends came to 11 bases. CDR3 length: 13 residues. Germline CDR1 reads LNHDA; CDR2 reads SQIVND (reference sequence).

The V and J genes are TRBV6-6 and TRBJ2-1; TRBD1 might be the D (5 bases). The CDR3 has 12 residues. The germline V and J ends were trimmed by 8 bases and 2 bases, with 7 bases remaining between them. Germline CDR1 reads MNHNY; CDR2 reads SVGAGI (reference sequence). The CDR3 is CASQGAYNEQFF. CDR3 sequence (DNA): TGTGCCAGCCAGGGCGCCTACAATGAGCAGTTCTTC.

This chain uses TRBV30 with TRBJ2-3, with TRBD1 matching 12 bases. Looked up from germline, CDR1 is GTSNPN and CDR2 is SVGIG (reference sequence). The CDR3 sequence is 15 residues long. J was trimmed by 6 bases and V by 1 base; bases with no gene match: 5. The DNA of the CDR3 is TGTGCCTGGAGTGGGGACAGGGGGCTGGTGGATACGCAGTATTTT. Encoded protein: CAWSGDRGLVDTQYF.

The chain carries TRBV11-3 and TRBJ2-1; 11 bases agree with TRBD2. This CDR3 spans 17 amino acids. In germline, CDR1 is SGHNT, CDR2 YENEEA. Trimming took 5 bases from V and 4 from J; bases not matched to a gene: 10. CDR3 sequence: CASSLPPLAGAYNEQFF. The DNA for the CDR3 is TGTGCCAGCAGCCTCCCCCCACTAGCGGGGGCTTACAATGAGCAGTTCTTC.

For this clone: Other DNA variants within this sample encode the same CDR3. V is TRBV27 and J is TRBJ2-7; 12 nucleotides line up with TRBD2. Germline V gives CDR1 MNHEY, CDR2 SMNVEV (reference sequence). With 2 bases clipped from V and 2 bases from J, the junction kept 7 bases outside the gene matches. The CDR3 sequence is 17 residues long. CDR3: CASSLRWTSGATYEQYF. In DNA, the CDR3 is TGTGCCAGCAGTTTACGTTGGACTAGCGGGGCAACCTACGAGCAGTACTTC.

This clone was observed a few times. V and J are TRBV9 and TRBJ1-1; a possible D gene is TRBD1 (5 bases). The V and J ends lost 5 bases and 1 base respectively, with 12 bases between them. The CDR3 sequence is 14 residues long. Germline V gene data show CDR1 as SGDLS and CDR2 as YYNGEE. The CDR3 loop is CASSPGFANTEAFF. The CDR3 DNA is TGTGCCAGCAGTCCAGGGTTTGCGAACACTGAAGCTTTCTTT.

This chain connects TRBV7-8 to TRBJ2-7; D is perhaps TRBD2 (6 bases). CDR3 length: 14 residues. Germline V gene data show CDR1 as SGHVS and CDR2 as FQNEAQ. Deletions cut 0 bases from V and 5 bases from J, with 11 bases between. CDR3 sequence: CASSLAASVHEQYF. The CDR3 DNA reads TGTGCCAGCAGCTTAGCGGCTAGCGTCCACGAGCAGTACTTC.

The J gene is TRBJ1-1, the V gene TRBV6-4; 7 bases map to TRBD1. Germline lookup yields CDR1 MRHNA and CDR2 SNTAGT. The CDR3 has 14 residues. V shed 7 bases, J shed 6 bases, and the junction held 11 bases outside the gene matches. The CDR3 reads CASKPGGTASEAFF. The CDR3 coding sequence is TGTGCCAGCAAACCCGGCGGGACAGCTTCTGAAGCTTTCTTT.

The chain uses TRBV19 and TRBJ2-3; D remains unclear. The CDR3 totals 11 residues. Germline CDR1 LNHDA, CDR2 SQIVND (reference sequence). With 6 bases removed from V and 5 bases from J, the gap between germline ends came to 6 bases. CDR3 coding DNA: TGTGCCAGTAGAGTAGTAGATACGCAGTATTTT. This gives the protein CASRVVDTQYF.

The rearrangement joins TRBV19 to TRBJ1-1; 10 positions agree with TRBD1. This CDR3 has 14 residues. The V gene end was trimmed by 7 bases and the J gene end by 4 bases; junction bases not matched to a gene: 6. Germline CDR1 and CDR2: LNHDA and SQIVND (reference sequence). The CDR3 DNA sequence: TGTGCCAGTACCCCGACAGGGGGCTTCACTGAAGCTTTCTTT. Amino acid sequence: CASTPTGGFTEAFF.

V is TRBV27 and J is TRBJ2-7, with 7 bases matching TRBD1. Trimming cost V 8 bases and J 2 bases; bases outside gene matches: 9. The CDR3 contains 14 residues. Germline V gives CDR1 MNHEY, CDR2 SMNVEV (reference sequence). CDR3 protein: CASGRTGIPYEQYF. The CDR3 bases are TGTGCCAGCGGCAGGACAGGCATCCCCTACGAGCAGTACTTC.

The chain carries TRBV19 and TRBJ1-4; D might be TRBD1 (5 bases). The length of the CDR3 is 15 residues. Per the germline V gene, CDR1 is LNHDA and CDR2 is SQIVND (reference sequence). Trimming stripped 3 bases from V and 0 bases from J, with 8 bases between. CDR3 sequence (DNA): TGTGCCAGTAGTATGGGGCGGTCAACTAATGAAAAACTGTTTTTT. Translated, it gives CASSMGRSTNEKLFF.

V usage is TRBV10-3 and J usage is TRBJ2-6, with 8 nucleotides matching TRBD1. Per germline, CDR1 ENHRY and CDR2 SYGVKD. After removal of 3 bases from V and 4 bases from J, the junction contained 2 bases not matched to a gene. The CDR3 has 15 residues. The DNA for the CDR3 is TGTGCCATCAGTGAAAGGACAGGGGGGGCCAACGTCCTGACTTTC. Its translation is CAISERTGGANVLTF.

V usage is TRBV5-8 and J usage is TRBJ2-1; 8 bases are a match to TRBD1. CDR1 and CDR2 (germline): SGHTS, YDEGEE. CDR3 size: 15 residues. The J segment lost 8 bases and the V segment lost 0 bases, leaving 7 bases of the junction unmatched. CDR3 loop: CASSLAGQGADEQFF. The CDR3 DNA follows: TGTGCCAGCAGCTTGGCCGGGCAGGGGGCCGATGAGCAGTTCTTC.

The rearrangement uses TRBV7-8 and TRBJ2-2; TRBD2 matches 10 bases. Unmatched junction bases numbered 10, after V lost 1 base and J lost 5 bases. The germline CDR1 and CDR2 sequences are SGHVS and FQNEAQ. This CDR3 region has 18 residues. The CDR3 loop is CASSLVALLAGVTGELFF. DNA for the CDR3: TGTGCCAGCAGCTTAGTTGCCCTCCTAGCGGGGGTAACCGGGGAGCTGTTTTTT.

The chain links TRBV27 to TRBJ2-7; 7 nucleotides line up with TRBD1. The CDR3 runs 13 residues. Trimming took 4 bases from V and 7 from J; bases not matched to a gene: 7. Germline CDR1 is MNHEY and CDR2 is SMNVEV (reference sequence). CDR3 bases: TGTGCCAGCAGTTCCCGGGACAGAAGAGAGCAGTACTTC. Its protein is CASSSRDRREQYF.

This clone was observed a few times. This rearrangement joins TRBV5-1 to TRBJ2-7; TRBD2 is a possible D gene (5 bases). V gave up 0 bases and J gave up 2 bases, with 12 bases separating them. CDR3 size: 15 residues. Germline CDR1 and CDR2: SGHRS and YFSETQ. The DNA for the CDR3 is TGCGCCAGCAGCTTGGGCCCTAGGGAGACCTACGAGCAGTACTTC. This gives the protein CASSLGPRETYEQYF. Variable domain in full (rest from reference TRBV5-1 and TRBJ2-7): KAGVTQTPRYLIKTRGQQVTLSCSPISGHRSVSWYQQTPGQGLQFLFEYFSETQRNKGNFPGRFSGRQFSNSRSEMNVSTLELGDSALYLCASSLGPRETYEQYFGPGTRLTVT.